The 16 T cell receptor beta chains below were found in one sample sequenced in a study of cytomegalovirus exposure and HLA in healthy donors. Primers for the PCR totalled 60 Vbeta and 13 Jbeta. Generated by immunoSEQ multiplex PCR, the TCRdb table keeps only in-frame clones and is missing some. The repertoire holds about 270,000 clones, with about 75% as singletons. The sequenced sample consisted of PBMCs. Every receptor here comes from a female donor in good health and CMV-seronegative.

This clone showed up just once. V gene TRBV19 combines with J gene TRBJ2-1; D ambiguous. Trimming stripped 7 bases from V and 0 bases from J, with 13 bases between. Germline lookup yields CDR1 LNHDA and CDR2 SQIVND (reference sequence). CDR3 length: 15 residues. The CDR3 DNA reads as TGTGCCAGTACCGCGGTCTCAAGCTCCTACAATGAGCAGTTCTTC. Translating it yields CASTAVSSSYNEQFF.

This clone came up a few times. The rearrangement uses TRBV27 and TRBJ2-3; TRBD2 matches 10 bases. Trimming cost V 1 base and J 2 bases; bases outside gene matches: 12. Per the germline V gene, CDR1 is MNHEY and CDR2 is SMNVEV (reference sequence). The CDR3 is 19 residues long. In nucleotides, the CDR3 is TGTGCCAGCAGTTTATACGGCCTAGCGGGAGTAACTAACACAGATACGCAGTATTTT. As protein: CASSLYGLAGVTNTDTQYF.

This chain links TRBV27 with TRBJ1-4, with D perhaps matching TRBD1 (6 bases). The CDR3 sequence is 13 residues long. Germline-derived CDR1 and CDR2 are MNHEY and SMNVEV (reference sequence). V gave up 3 bases and J gave up 7 bases, with 9 bases separating them. The CDR3: CASSFQDSEKLFF. The CDR3 DNA is TGTGCCAGCAGTTTTCAGGACAGTGAAAAACTGTTTTTT.

The V gene is TRBV6-1, the J gene TRBJ1-1; TRBD1 is a possible D gene (5 bases). The ends were cut back, 2 bases at V and 11 bases at J, with 12 bases in the middle. Germline values: CDR1 MNHNS, CDR2 SASEGT. This CDR3 comprises 12 residues. The CDR3 protein is CASSEILGTAFF. In DNA form, the CDR3 reads TGTGCCAGCAGTGAAATCCTGGGGACTGCTTTCTTT.

CDR3 bases: TGTGCCAGCAGCCGATCGGGAGTGAGCACAGATACGCAGTATTTT. Its translation: CASSRSGVSTDTQYF. This chain uses TRBV5-4 with TRBJ2-3; TRBD2 might be the D (6 bases). Germline loops: CDR1 SGHNT, CDR2 YYREEE (reference sequence). V was clipped by 4 bases and J by 0 bases, with 12 bases between them. The CDR3 has 15 amino acids. Based on the CDR3 plus reference TRBV5-4 and TRBJ2-3, the full variable domain is ETGVTQSPTHLIKTRGQQVTLRCSSQSGHNTVSWYQQALGQGPQFIFQYYREEENGRGNFPPRFSGLQFPNYSSELNVNALELDDSALYLCASSRSGVSTDTQYFGPGTRLTVL.

The rearrangement joins TRBV21-1 to TRBJ1-6; the DNA was not used to check the table's D call, TRBD1. TRBV21-1 is labeled a pseudogene. The CDR3 runs to 22 residues. The DNA for the CDR3 is TGTGCCAGCAGCAAAGTTCGCAAGAACAGGGGGCAACGGAGCTCCTATAATTCACCCCTCCACTTT. It codes for CASSKVRKNRGQRSSYNSPLHF.

Only one count was recorded for this clone. The genes are TRBV7-2 and TRBJ2-1; D is unresolved. Trimming removed 1 base from V and 2 bases from J, with 9 bases in between. The CDR3 sequence is 15 residues long. Germline V gives CDR1 SGHTA, CDR2 FQGNSA. The CDR3 nucleotides read TGTGCCAGCAGCTTAGTACTGATAACCTACAATGAGCAGTTCTTC. This gives the protein CASSLVLITYNEQFF.

CDR3 amino acids: CASSDAGTSGPGANVLTF. The CDR3 coding sequence is TGTGCCAGCAGTGATGCTGGGACTAGCGGCCCCGGGGCCAACGTCCTGACTTTC. The J gene is TRBJ2-6, the V gene TRBV2; 11 positions match TRBD2. Germline V gives CDR1 SNHLY, CDR2 FYNNEI. Unmatched junction bases numbered 8, after V lost 3 bases and J lost 4 bases. This CDR3 has 18 amino acids.

This clone was found a few times. The J gene is TRBJ1-1, the V gene TRBV5-1; D uncertain. Trimming removed 0 bases from V and 2 bases from J, with 5 bases in between. Germline V gene sequence: CDR1 SGHRS, CDR2 YFSETQ. This CDR3 comprises 13 residues. CDR3 coding DNA: TGCGCCAGCAGCTTGGGGGCAAACACTGAAGCTTTCTTT. It yields the protein CASSLGANTEAFF.

J is TRBJ2-3 and V is TRBV5-1; TRBD1 matches at 9 bases. Germline trimming cut 2 bases from V and 5 bases from J; bases unmatched to any gene: 9. Germline V lookup: CDR1 SGHRS, CDR2 YFSETQ. This CDR3 spans 16 amino acids. CDR3 protein: CASSFGDREGEDTQYF. The CDR3 DNA sequence: TGCGCCAGCAGCTTTGGGGACAGGGAAGGGGAAGATACGCAGTATTTT.

This clone was detected only a few times. V usage is TRBV6-6 and J usage is TRBJ1-2, with D possibly being TRBD1 (5 bases). V lost 11 bases and J 3 bases, leaving 13 bases between the germline ends. Germline CDR1 MNHNY, CDR2 SVGAGI (reference sequence). CDR3 size: 12 residues. The CDR3 spells CAAQGGDYGYTF. CDR3 DNA sequence: TGTGCCGCCCAGGGAGGTGACTATGGCTACACCTTC.

The chain combines TRBV28 with TRBJ2-1; D perhaps matches TRBD1 (6 bases). Germline V lookup: CDR1 MDHEN, CDR2 SYDVKM. The CDR3 spans 14 residues. Trimming pared 5 bases from V and 8 bases from J, leaving 16 bases between. CDR3 in DNA: TGTGCCAGCAGTACCTCACAGGGTTCGGATGAGCAGTTCTTC. It yields the protein CASSTSQGSDEQFF.

This clone is a singleton in its sample. The V and J genes are TRBV7-9 and TRBJ1-2; the D gene is possibly TRBD1 (5 bases). CDR1 SEHNR and CDR2 FQNEAQ come from the germline V gene (reference sequence). Trimming pared 7 bases from V and 13 bases from J, leaving 22 bases between. The CDR3 has 13 residues. The CDR3 reads CASIQGGASSGTF. The CDR3 nucleotides read TGTGCCAGCATCCAGGGAGGCGCCAGTTCCGGCACCTTC.

V is TRBV10-3 and J is TRBJ2-3, with D perhaps matching TRBD1 (5 bases). CDR3 length: 15 amino acids. The germline gives CDR1 ENHRY, CDR2 SYGVKD. V gave up 3 bases and J gave up 1 base, with 11 bases separating them. The CDR3 DNA sequence: TGTGCCATCAGTGAAGGGGTACTGGGCACAGATACGCAGTATTTT. Translation: CAISEGVLGTDTQYF.

This clone was found a few times. This sequence joins TRBV19 and TRBJ2-2; 8 positions match TRBD2. The CDR3 runs to 16 residues. V trimming: 0 bases; J trimming: 1 base; junction bases outside the gene matches: 1. The germline V gene has CDR1 LNHDA and CDR2 SQIVND (reference sequence). The CDR3 bases are TGTGCCAGTAGTATAGATGCGGGAGGGAACACCGGGGAGCTGTTTTTT. Translating gives CASSIDAGGNTGELFF.

J is TRBJ2-1 and V is TRBV20-1; D is unresolved. The CDR3 totals 11 residues. V was trimmed by 3 bases and J by 6 bases, leaving 6 bases between them. In germline, CDR1 is DFQATT, CDR2 SNEGSKA (reference sequence). CDR3 protein: CSASRSNEQFF. CDR3 sequence (DNA): TGCAGTGCTAGCAGGTCCAATGAGCAGTTCTTC.